This T cell receptor (beta chain) originates from a study of shared clonotypes between healthy human individuals. Those who donated, Caucasian adults without exception, all lived in Nashville, Tennessee. Per the authors' pipeline: ImmunoSEQ output lacked quality scores and full-length reads, limiting matched filtering. Produced via immunoSEQ multiplex PCR; TCRdb's table is partial and in-frame only. V, J and clone size derive from that table, while D and trimming were established from the DNA sequence. The sample carries a few million clones, over 85% recorded once. V shed 7 bases and J shed 4 bases, with 11 bases lying between them. The CDR3 has 14 amino acids. CDR1 MNHEY and CDR2 SVGAGI come from the germline V gene.

The sequencing sample was made of naive CD4+ T cells from PBMCs. The subset was: CD45RA+ positively selected. This receptor was taken from a man aged 18 to 30 in good health. Some clones in this sample may be carry-over from other donors' samples. The gene calls are TRBV6-5 and TRBJ1-6; TRBD1 might be the D (6 bases). This CDR3 is CASTKQGYNSPLHF. The CDR3 DNA sequence: TGTGCCAGCACCAAACAGGGTTATAATTCACCCCTCCACTTT.